This T cell receptor (beta chain) was found in a study of cytomegalovirus exposure and HLA in healthy donors (dated by TCRdb to between 2016 and 2019). About the investigation overall: In an earlier analysis of several hundred of the donors, 276 Gb of sequence data and 120 million or so unique TCR beta sequences from about 179 million T cells were reported. Among several hundred genotyped donors of the cohort, an average of roughly 230,000 unique TCR beta nucleotide sequences was sequenced per donor, of which about 18% were non-productive. Every discovery cohort repertoire had been produced on one sequencing platform. A separate validation cohort of roughly 130 different subjects was used in addition to the roughly 620-subject first cohort. An early release that covered some 640 HLA-typed donors contained approximately 290 gigabases of sequencing data and tens of millions of unique TCR sequences. To predict cytomegalovirus infection status, the study combined high-throughput TCR immunosequencing, statistical association of individual TCRs with disease status, and machine learning. To decide whether each TCR beta V gene segment behaved as functional or pseudogenic, an earlier analysis of approximately 600 of the donors relied on high-throughput TCR beta sequencing. Class I and class II HLA loci were covered by the typing at four-digit resolution. Of the roughly 390 genotyped donors, 65% to 90% fell in the genetic ancestry cluster associated with self-reported Caucasian donors. To study patterns of TCR occurrence, a later analysis re-analyzed previously published TCR beta repertoires from 666 donors and added high-resolution HLA genotyping. The study aimed to test whether cataloging public T cell receptors could reveal signatures of past pathogen exposure. In a later genetic analysis, genome-wide SNP genotypes for about 55% of the roughly 700 donors were used, and that subset was treated as a discovery cohort. In the later analysis, no new phenotypic data were used to find candidate immune exposures; instead, reliance was placed on TCR beta sequences and their occurrence across donors. Roughly 5 DR-DQ haplotypes were handled as single units for association and clustering because linkage in the cohort was strong. The T cell repertoires of around 730 subjects were profiled by immunosequencing and related to cytomegalovirus serostatus. Donor age, sex, ethnicity and CMV serostatus were compiled alongside the repertoire data. The number of donors typed differed by locus, with 629-630 for A, B, C, DRB1 and DQB1, roughly 520 for DQA1, 606 for DPA1, and around 460 for DPB1. Study-wide conclusions, independent of this receptor: V-gene and J-gene trimming of TCR beta chains was associated with a missense DCLRE1C variant in a later genetic analysis, and the association was replicated in an independent cohort. The study listed around 160 TCR beta chains as associated with cytomegalovirus. Across donors, most TCR sequences were observed very rarely, whereas some public TCRs were present in many individuals. Because counts were too low, roughly 18 rarely observed V segments, including chromosome 9 orphons, were left out of the earlier analysis of approximately 580 of the donors. A few of the identified cytomegalovirus-associated TCR beta chains were confirmed in vitro to be specific for cytomegalovirus antigens. Because some donors lacked HLA typing at each locus, the association tests relied only on the typed subset. Some IMGT-functional V segments, including TRBV6-2 and TRBV6-3, could not be distinguished by the 87-base-pair reads and were therefore excluded. Linkage disequilibrium might explain the correlated functional status among segregating V segments, but an unknown experimental factor could not be ruled out. The presence/absence analyses assumed that sequencing depth was roughly uniform across donors, and that assumption may not be true. In a later genetic analysis, fewer N-insertions in productive TCRs were reported among donors in an Asian-associated ancestry cluster than the roughly 700-donor mean. According to a later analysis, most CMV-associated TCR beta chains appeared to be HLA-restricted, and the HLA associations seemed to be driven largely by CMV exposure. Cytomegalovirus status was reported to be diagnosed by the classifier with high specificity and sensitivity in both the original and validation cohorts. Broadly in line with IMGT annotations, most TCR beta V segments showed up in productive rearrangements about 87% or about 30% of the time in an earlier analysis of 587 of the donors. Assigning TCR associations to individual alleles was difficult when HLA alleles, especially DR and DQ, strongly co-occurred. The authors suggested that the approach could potentially be generalized to other disease states and immunological phenotypes. In a later analysis, HLA-associated TCR beta chains were found to be more clonally expanded and to have lower generation probabilities than equally common non-associated chains. Immune exposure information for the cohort was limited to CMV serostatus. In a later analysis, TCR association rates were found to vary across HLA loci, with the most associated TCRs seen for DRB1 alleles and the fewest for HLA-C alleles. A cluster of highly shared sequence variants was judged likely to represent a technical artifact of the sequencing pipeline. A later analysis associated 17,000 or so TCR beta sequences with specific HLA alleles at a false discovery rate of 0.05. In this cohort, only TCR beta chains were sequenced, and detectable features were limited by the absence of alpha or paired-chain data. A later analysis reported that several top co-occurrence clusters appeared linked to parvovirus B19, influenza, CMV and Epstein-Barr virus. A further reported finding was that TCR beta sequences accurately predicted the HLA-A and HLA-B alleles for most subjects in the first cohort.

The protocol used for the library was the immunoSEQ multiplex PCR assay. For the multiplex PCR, a mixture combining 60 forward primers for TCR Vbeta segments and 13 reverse primers for TCR Jbeta segments was used. Amplification of the CDR3 region of rearranged TCR beta genes was performed with a multiplex PCR assay on genomic DNA. Amplified TCR beta libraries were sequenced as 87-base-pair reads on the Illumina HiSeq System. Under the source paper's analysis protocol: A later analysis tallied 80 million to 95 million unique TCR beta chains across the roughly 610 repertoires, and approximately 9.9 million of those chains were shared by two or more donors. Raw reads were error-corrected and collapsed into unique sequences with a nearest-neighbor algorithm that merged closely related sequences to remove PCR and sequencing errors. V, D and J gene segments were assigned by aligning CDR3 sequences to IMGT reference sequences. For a sequence to be retained, a match of at least six nucleotides to both a V gene segment and a J gene segment was required. Rearrangements were called productive when the CDR3 lacked stop codons and stayed in frame with V and J; all others were non-productive. CDR3 was defined by IMGT convention, running from the second conserved V-encoded cysteine to the conserved J-encoded phenylalanine. The earlier analysis of about 610 of the donors excluded sequences that lacked an unambiguous match to a single V gene segment. An earlier analysis of roughly 590 of the donors called V segments functional above 56.7% productive rearrangements and segregating when the between-donor standard deviation exceeded 5%. To diagnose cytomegalovirus status from the catalog of TCR beta chain sequences, a statistical classification framework was built. V and J gene assignment, in a later analysis, came from comparing TCR nucleotide sequences with IMGT/GENE-DB human TR gene sequences. Using the TCRdist pipeline, a later analysis assigned CDR3 sequences along with most-parsimonious VDJ recombination scenarios. In a later analysis, each TCR beta chain was defined by its CDR3 amino acid sequence together with its V-gene family, and reads without a unique V-gene family were excluded. As a way to deal with suspected cross-contamination and a sequencing artifact, a later analysis dropped under 600 nucleotide sequences that were highly shared and had low generation probability. In a later analysis, a clonal expansion index was calculated for each public chain from normalized within-repertoire ranks of inferred template counts. A later analysis computed generation probabilities with a VDJ recombination model fitted to out-of-frame rearrangements, and checked the results against IGoR. Hypergeometric tests were used in a later analysis to score TCR-TCR, TCR-HLA and TCR-CMV co-occurrence, with a repertoire-size bias correction applied to the TCR pairs. In a later analysis, false discovery rates were estimated by permuting HLA or CMV assignments 20 times. In a later analysis, co-occurring TCRs were grouped using DBSCAN, with TCRdist sequence similarity added in when clustering inside HLA-allele-positive subsets. Repertoires with fewer than 30,000 or more than 120,000 public chains, plus five repertoires with anomalous nucleotide sharing, were excluded from co-occurrence clustering. Imported from immuneACCESS, the table was reduced by TCRdb to in-frame sequences with V and J called. These copies leave out some clones; in studies compared against another copy, an unresolved V gene accounts for under half, and the cause of the remainder is not known. V, J and clone size reflect that table, while D and trimming were determined from the DNA. Within this sample are about 120,000 clones, with about three quarters of them counted one time only. Roughly 3.1% of the sample lies in the top ten.

For this clone: The antigen this receptor binds is unknown. The sample holds no much larger clone one base away, and base qualities are not on file.

V is clipped by 1 base and J by 6 bases, and the sequence between their germline boundaries is 9 bases long. The germline V gene gives CDR1 as SGHTA and CDR2 as FQGNSA. Its CDR3 holds 13 amino acids, cysteine through phenylalanine. Just CDR3 DNA is preserved here, 39 bases in frame from base 1. The cohort was made up of approximately 700 healthy bone marrow donors. Cohort members were all nominally healthy when sampled, although unrecorded immune exposures were likely present. The donor was CMV seropositive and was included in the group of 289 seropositive cohort members. Each donor provided a peripheral blood sample, and peripheral blood mononuclear cells were used for TCR beta sequencing. Genomic DNA extraction from the blood cell samples was performed with the Qiagen DNeasy Blood Extraction Kit.

The sequencing sample was made of PBMCs. The clonotype originates from a woman aged 25 to 45 in good health and CMV-seropositive. The sequence joins TRBV7-2 to TRBJ1-2; a weak D assignment points to TRBD1 (5 bases agree). Here is the DNA: TGTGCCAGCAGCTTAGGGCCAGGGAATGGCTACACCTTC. This codes for CASSLGPGNGYTF.